A selection of T cell receptor beta chains follows, all from one sample in a study of blood T cell repertoires in COVID-19. The data were produced by immunoSEQ multiplex PCR, yet TCRdb's version contains in-frame clones alone and is incomplete. The table has some 90,000 clones, roughly nine tenths seen once. Sequenced: peripheral blood. The receptors here all came from a man aged 45-60 years with acute or convalescent COVID-19. The CDR3 runs from the conserved cysteine through the conserved F or W. A D gene is named only where the DNA matches it firmly. Clone size is given for some rows only: seen once, a few or many times, or a class if the clone is expanded.

D	V	J	size	CDR3	DNA
-	TRBV24-1	TRBJ1-4	-	CATPRGSCEKLFF	TGTGCCACCCCTCGAGGCTCATGTGAAAAACTGTTTTTT
-	TRBV30	TRBJ2-2	few	CAWTSLGTGELFF	TGTGCCTGGACTAGCCTCGGAACCGGGGAGCTGTTTTTT
TRBD1	TRBV4-1	TRBJ2-6	-	CASSQLGQVLSGANVLTF	TGCGCCAGCAGCCAGTTGGGACAGGTACTCTCTGGGGCCAACGTCCTGACTTTC
TRBD2	TRBV2	TRBJ2-3	few	CASRVAGGSDTQYF	TGTGCCAGCAGGGTTGCGGGGGGTTCCGATACGCAGTATTTT
-	TRBV7-2	TRBJ2-1	-	CASSLARGPTYQQFF	TGTGCCAGCAGCTTAGCGCGGGGGCCCACCTATCAGCAGTTCTTC
TRBD1	TRBV5-1	TRBJ1-1	-	CASSLGQVAGGTEAFF	TGCGCCAGCAGCCTCGGACAGGTCGCGGGCGGCACTGAAGCTTTCTTT
TRBD2	TRBV7-8	TRBJ2-1	-	CASSLELAGAYSYNEQFF	TGTGCCAGCAGCTTAGAACTAGCGGGGGCTTACTCCTACAATGAGCAGTTCTTC
TRBD2	TRBV9	TRBJ2-1	-	CASSVASGGPYNEQFF	TGTGCCAGCAGCGTAGCTAGCGGGGGCCCTTACAATGAGCAGTTCTTC
TRBD2	TRBV18	TRBJ2-5	once	CASSPLTSGLLETQYF	TGTGCCAGCTCACCTTTAACTAGCGGGTTGCTCGAGACCCAGTACTTC
TRBD1	TRBV19	TRBJ1-1	-	CASKTGGSTEAFF	TGTGCCAGTAAAACAGGGGGGAGTACTGAAGCTTTCTTT
TRBD1	TRBV6-6	TRBJ1-4	once	CATLTGTGEKLFF	TGTGCCACCTTGACAGGGACGGGGGAAAAACTGTTTTTT
-	TRBV27	TRBJ1-3	-	CASSPQNRGASGNTIYF	TGTGCCAGCAGTCCCCAAAATCGGGGGGCATCTGGAAACACCATATATTTT
TRBD1	TRBV7-9	TRBJ1-6	few	CASSSGTGGFSPLHF	TGTGCCAGCAGCTCCGGGACAGGGGGATTTTCACCCCTCCACTTT
TRBD1	TRBV4-2	TRBJ2-1	-	CASSPGQGAYNEQFF	TGTGCCAGCAGCCCCGGACAGGGGGCCTACAATGAGCAGTTCTTC
-	TRBV28	TRBJ1-4	-	CASRENGQSKKLFF	TGTGCCAGCAGGGAGAACGGACAGTCAAAAAAACTGTTTTTT
-	TRBV5-1	TRBJ2-1	-	CASSPQGGGVNEQFF	TGCGCCAGCAGCCCCCAAGGGGGGGGAGTCAATGAGCAGTTCTTC
-	TRBV28	TRBJ1-2	once	CASSPDTYGYTF	TGTGCCAGCAGTCCGGACACCTATGGCTACACCTTC
-	TRBV7-2	TRBJ1-4	-	CASSLQGRGEKLFF	TGTGCCAGCAGCTTACAGGGTCGGGGGGAAAAACTGTTTTTT